This TCR beta chain comes out of a study of cytomegalovirus exposure and HLA in healthy donors. This CDR3 spans 19 amino acids. With 4 bases clipped from V and 2 bases from J, the junction kept 19 bases outside the gene matches. Per germline, CDR1 SGDLS and CDR2 YYNGEE. Details on this clone: No antigen is known for it.

Overall study results and limits: TCR beta sequences reportedly predicted the HLA-A and HLA-B alleles of most subjects accurately. Using the classifier, cytomegalovirus status was reportedly diagnosed with high specificity and sensitivity.

PCR involved 60 Vbeta and 13 Jbeta primers. In the authors' workflow: In a later analysis, around 10 million of about 80 million unique beta chains occurred in at least two donors. Generated by immunoSEQ multiplex PCR, the TCRdb table keeps only in-frame clones and is missing some. V and J calls and clone size are given by that table; D and trimming were obtained from the DNA. The sample lists hundreds of thousands of clones, 82% occurring once. The sequenced sample was PBMCs. The V and J genes are TRBV9 and TRBJ2-3; TRBD2 aligns across 7 bases. The receptor's source is a man aged 40-55 years in good health and CMV-seropositive. CDR3 in amino acids: CASSSPGGVGLLITDTQYF. The CDR3 DNA sequence: TGTGCCAGCAGCTCCCCGGGGGGTGTAGGACTATTAATCACAGATACGCAGTATTTT. The variable domain in full, completed from reference TRBV9 and TRBJ2-3, reads DSGVTQTPKHLITATGQRVTLRCSPRSGDLSVYWYQQSLDQGLQFLIQYYNGEERAKGNILERFSAQQFPDLHSELNLSSLELGDSALYFCASSSPGGVGLLITDTQYFGPGTRLTVL.